This paragraph covers one T cell receptor beta chain sequence. The record originates from a study of blood T cell repertoires in COVID-19. Study-level background: Italy, Spain and the United States were the sources of the convalescent and acute COVID-19 samples. PBMCs, B-cell-depleted T cells, or T cells were the source of the cDNA or gDNA that made up the material.

V was clipped by 11 bases and J by 5 bases, with 15 bases between them. CDR3 length: 12 amino acids. In the original processing: How many nucleated cells were present was estimated from reference gene primer amplification. Repertoires were generated with immunoSEQ multiplex PCR, while TCRdb's copy carries only in-frame clones and drops some. That table supplies the V and J calls and clone size; D and trimming were determined from the DNA. Of 200,000 to 250,000 clones listed, 65% to 85% are singletons. This receptor was obtained from an elderly woman with acute or convalescent COVID-19. Sequences were obtained from peripheral blood. This chain joins TRBV23-1 and TRBJ2-5; D gene uncertain. TRBV23-1 is designated an ORF whose function remains uncertain. The CDR3: CALSPASETQYF. The CDR3 DNA reads as TGCGCCCTATCGCCCGCCTCGGAGACCCAGTACTTC.